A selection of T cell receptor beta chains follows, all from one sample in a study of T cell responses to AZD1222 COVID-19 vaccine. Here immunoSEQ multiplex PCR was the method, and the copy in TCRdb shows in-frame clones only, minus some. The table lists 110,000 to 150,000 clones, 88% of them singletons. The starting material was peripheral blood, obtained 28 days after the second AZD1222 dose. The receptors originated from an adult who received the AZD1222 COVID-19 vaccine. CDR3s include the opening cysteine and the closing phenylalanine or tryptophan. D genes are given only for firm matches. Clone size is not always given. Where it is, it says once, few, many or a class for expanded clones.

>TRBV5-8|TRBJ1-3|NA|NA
TGTGCCAGCAGCTTCCGAGGGGGAAACACCATATATTTT
CASSFRGGNTIYF
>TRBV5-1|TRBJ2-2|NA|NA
TGCGCCAGCAGCTTGGTGGGGTCCGGGGAGCTGTTTTTT
CASSLVGSGELFF
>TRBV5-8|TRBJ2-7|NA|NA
TGTGCCAGCAGCCCCACTCGGGGCACCCTTGGGGAGCAGTACTTC
CASSPTRGTLGEQYF
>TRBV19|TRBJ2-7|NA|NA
TGTGCCAGTAGTAAGCAATCTGAATACGAGCAGTACTTC
CASSKQSEYEQYF
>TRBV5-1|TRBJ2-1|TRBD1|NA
TGCGCCAGCATCCCGGCTCCGGGACAGGGGTGGAATGAGCAGTTCTTC
CASIPAPGQGWNEQFF
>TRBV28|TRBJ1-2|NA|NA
TGTGCCAGCGTGAGTGGGGCCCAGAGAGGCTACACCTTC
CASVSGAQRGYTF
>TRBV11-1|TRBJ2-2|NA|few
TGTGCCAGCAGTTCCGCGGACGTCCAAAGGGGGGAGCTGTTTTTT
CASSSADVQRGELFF
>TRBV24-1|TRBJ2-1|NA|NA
TGTGCCACCAGTGGGGCGGGACACATCGACAATGAGCAGTTCTTC
CATSGAGHIDNEQFF
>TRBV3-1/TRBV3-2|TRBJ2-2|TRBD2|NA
TGTGCCAGCAGCCCCTCGGGGGGGCCCGGGGAGCTGTTTTTT
CASSPSGGPGELFF
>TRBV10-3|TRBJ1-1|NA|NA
TGTGCCATCAGTGGGAGGGCGACCTACACTGAAGCTTTCTTT
CAISGRATYTEAFF
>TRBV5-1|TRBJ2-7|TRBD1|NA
TGCGCCAGCAGCCCCGAGGGACAGAATTACGAGCAGTACTTC
CASSPEGQNYEQYF
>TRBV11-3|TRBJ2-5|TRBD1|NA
TGTGCCAGCAGCTCGACAGGGTATGGGGAGACCCAGTACTTC
CASSSTGYGETQYF
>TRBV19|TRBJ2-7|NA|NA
TGTGCCAGTAGTCCGGTCGCCGGTAGCGACGAGCAGTACTTC
CASSPVAGSDEQYF
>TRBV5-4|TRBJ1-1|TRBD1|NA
TGTGCCAGCAGCTTGGCCGGGCAGGGGGTAGAAACTGAAGCTTTCTTT
CASSLAGQGVETEAFF
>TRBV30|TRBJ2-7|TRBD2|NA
TGTGCCTGGAACCGACCGGGACTAGCGGGGTCCTACGAGCAGTACTTC
CAWNRPGLAGSYEQYF
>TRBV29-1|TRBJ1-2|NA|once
TGCAGCGCCAACGGAGGGGGGGAAAGGTATGGCTACACCTTC
CSANGGGERYGYTF
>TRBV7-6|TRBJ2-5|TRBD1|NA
TGTGCCAGCAGCACACAGACAGGGGGGCAAGAGACCCAGTACTTC
CASSTQTGGQETQYF
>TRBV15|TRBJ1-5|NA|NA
TGTGCCACCACAGTAGAGGGCGCCTATAGCAATCAGCCCCAGCATTTT
CATTVEGAYSNQPQHF
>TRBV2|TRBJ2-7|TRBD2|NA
TGTGCCGGCGGGACTAATCCCTACGAGCAGTACTTC
CAGGTNPYEQYF
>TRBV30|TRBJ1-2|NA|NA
TGTGCCTGGAGTACTAAGGGGAGCGGCTACACCTTC
CAWSTKGSGYTF
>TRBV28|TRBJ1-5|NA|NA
TGTGCCAGCGCATCCACACAGCCCCAGCATTTT
CASASTQPQHF
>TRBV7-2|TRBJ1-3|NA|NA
TGTGCCAGCAGCTCGACGTCCGTTGGAAACACCATATATTTT
CASSSTSVGNTIYF
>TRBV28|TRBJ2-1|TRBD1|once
TGTGCCAGCAGTCCTCAGTGGACAGGGCCCTACAATGAGCAGTTCTTC
CASSPQWTGPYNEQFF
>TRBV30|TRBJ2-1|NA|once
TGTGCCTGGAGTGAGGGGATTGTGGATGAGCAGTTCTTC
CAWSEGIVDEQFF
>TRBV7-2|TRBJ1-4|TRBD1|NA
TGTGCCAGCAGGACAGGGGCAAAGAATGAAAAACTGTTTTTT
CASRTGAKNEKLFF
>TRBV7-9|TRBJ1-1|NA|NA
TGTGCCAGCAGCTTAGGTCCGGAGAACACTGAAGCTTTCTTT
CASSLGPENTEAFF
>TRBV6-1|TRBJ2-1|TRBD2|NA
TGTGCCAGCAGTGTCTATACTAGGAGGACTAGCGCCCCGGGGGACAATGAGCAGTTCTTC
CASSVYTRRTSAPGDNEQFF
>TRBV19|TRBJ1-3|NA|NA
TGTGCCAGTAGTGCCCAAGGAGGGGAAGGAAACACCATATATTTT
CASSAQGGEGNTIYF
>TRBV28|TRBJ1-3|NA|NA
TGTGCCAGCAGTTCCGGGACGGCGGCGATTCCACTCTCTGGAAACACCATATATTTT
CASSSGTAAIPLSGNTIYF
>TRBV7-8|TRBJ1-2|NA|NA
TGTGCCAGCAGCCCCCGAGTCCTACGGTCCGCCTATGGCTACACCTTC
CASSPRVLRSAYGYTF